The 16 T cell receptor beta chains below come from one sample, sequenced in a study of T cells after yellow fever vaccination. TCRdb passed the 5' RACE reads through MiXCR, listing each CDR3 protein once. This repertoire shows roughly 330,000 distinct CDR3 sequences, around 4.1% found once; its top ten account for 24%. Sequences were derived from PBMCs, sampled 5 days after the yellow fever booster vaccination. These receptor sequences come from a man younger than 35 who received the YFV17D yellow fever vaccine.

The rearrangement links TRBV7-9 to TRBJ2-1, with 10 bases identical to TRBD1. There are 15 residues in the CDR3. V was pared by 7 bases and J by 0 bases, with 3 bases of the junction left unmatched. Germline V gene data show CDR1 as SEHNR and CDR2 as FQNEAQ (reference sequence). The CDR3: CASIRTGGSYNEQFF. DNA for the CDR3: TGTGCCAGCATCCGGACAGGGGGCTCCTACAATGAGCAGTTCTTC. The full variable domain, completed using reference TRBV7-9 and TRBJ2-1, is DTGVSQNPRHKITKRGQNVTFRCDPISEHNRLYWYRQTLGQGPEFLTYFQNEAQLEKSRLLSDRFSAERPKGSFSTLEIQRTEQGDSAMYLCASIRTGGSYNEQFFGPGTRLTVL.

DNA for the CDR3: TGTGCCAGCAGCCAAAACGTAGACGAACATACAGGGGGCTGGAATTCACCCCTCCACTTT. This encodes CASSQNVDEHTGGWNSPLHF. The chain has TRBV9 and TRBJ1-6, with 9 positions matching TRBD1. After removal of 4 bases from V and 7 bases from J, the junction contained 21 bases not matched to a gene. CDR3 size: 20 residues. Germline V lookup: CDR1 SGDLS, CDR2 YYNGEE.

This clonotype was found many times. The chain links TRBV4-1 to TRBJ1-4, with 8 nucleotides matching TRBD1. The CDR3 runs 18 residues. Germline V gene lookup returns CDR1 MGHRA and CDR2 YSYEKL. J was trimmed by 4 bases and V by 4 bases; bases with no gene match: 14. CDR3 DNA: TGCGCCAGCAGCCGCGAAGACAGGGGCTCTTCCTTTAATGAAAAACTGTTTTTT. Its translation: CASSREDRGSSFNEKLFF.

This clonotype was observed at least ten times. The rearrangement links TRBV6-1 to TRBJ2-2, with a possible D match to TRBD1 (6 bases). Per germline, CDR1 MNHNS and CDR2 SASEGT. Trimming removed 5 bases at V and 5 bases at J, with 18 bases between. The CDR3 totals 16 residues. The chain's CDR3 is CASSSLLGQTTGELFF. The DNA of the CDR3 is TGTGCCAGCAGTAGTCTATTGGGACAAACAACCGGGGAGCTGTTTTTT.

J is TRBJ2-7 and V is TRBV6-2 or TRBV6-3; D not certain. Trimming stripped 8 bases from V and 2 bases from J, with 10 bases between. Per germline, CDR1 MNHEY and CDR2 SVGEGT. The CDR3 consists of 12 residues. CDR3 region: CASGGGAYEQYV. CDR3 bases: TGTGCCAGCGGTGGCGGAGCCTACGAGCAGTACGTC.

The sample holds a few counts of this clonotype. The CDR3, as DNA: TGTGCCAGCAGTTTAATGGCTAGCGGGGGAACAGATACGCAGTATTTT. Translation gives CASSLMASGGTDTQYF. J is TRBJ2-3 and V is TRBV12-3 or TRBV12-4, with 10 nucleotides matching TRBD2. The CDR3 contains 16 residues. Trimming took 2 bases from V and 3 from J; bases not matched to a gene: 5.

This clonotype was counted only a few times. The gene calls are TRBV4-1 and TRBJ2-1; possibly TRBD2 for D (6 bases). Trimming removed 0 bases at V and 12 bases at J, with 12 bases between. CDR3 length: 13 amino acids. CDR1 is MGHRA, CDR2 YSYEKL, per germline. In nucleotides, the CDR3 is TGCGCCAGCAGCCAAGACAATGGGAGGCGGCAGTTCTTC. This codes for CASSQDNGRRQFF.

The chain joins TRBV4-3 to TRBJ2-1, with a possible D match to TRBD2 (7 bases). The CDR3 is made up of 16 amino acids. CDR1 and CDR2 (germline): LGHNA, YSLEER. Trimming cost V 0 bases and J 9 bases, with 18 bases left between them. The CDR3 region has the DNA TGCGCCAGCAGCCAAGAGACGGGACTGGGGGGGCCTGAGCAGTTCTTC. This sequence encodes CASSQETGLGGPEQFF.

This clonotype was counted ten times or more. The gene calls are TRBV4-3 and TRBJ2-1, with D perhaps TRBD1 or TRBD2 (5 bases each). Trimming removed 5 bases at V and 2 bases at J, with 13 bases between. Germline values: CDR1 LGHNA, CDR2 YSLEER. CDR3 size: 15 residues. CDR3: CASSVRVGAYNEQFF. The CDR3 nucleotides are TGCGCCAGCAGCGTCAGGGTGGGGGCCTACAATGAGCAGTTCTTC.

The rearrangement links TRBV3-1 to TRBJ1-1; TRBD1 might be the D (5 bases). Germline V gene lookup returns CDR1 LGHDT and CDR2 YNNKEL (reference sequence). This CDR3 contains 13 residues. Between the trimmed V and J ends, which lost 6 bases and 5 bases, there was a span of 13 bases. The CDR3 DNA reads as TGTGCCAGCAGTCCCTACCGGGGGACTGAAGCTTTCTTT. Protein product: CASSPYRGTEAFF.

This clonotype showed up just a few times. The J gene is TRBJ2-5, the V gene TRBV18; no clear D. V was shortened by 0 bases and J by 5 bases, with 10 bases between the two germline ends. This CDR3 is 14 amino acids long. Germline-derived CDR1 and CDR2 are KGHSH and LQKENI. This chain's CDR3 is CASSPPGALETQYF. The CDR3 nucleotides are TGTGCCAGCTCACCACCAGGAGCCTTGGAGACCCAGTACTTC.

This clonotype was seen a handful of times. The chain is built from TRBV28 and TRBJ1-6, with a weak D call TRBD1 (5 bases). V dropped 7 bases and J dropped 0 bases, with 13 bases sitting between them. Germline CDR1 MDHEN, CDR2 SYDVKM. The CDR3 runs to 16 residues. DNA for the CDR3: TGTGCCAGCACAGGGAGGGTTAGCTCCTATAATTCACCCCTCCACTTT. Protein: CASTGRVSSYNSPLHF.

The V call is TRBV27, the J call TRBJ2-7; TRBD1 might be the D (6 bases). Germline-derived CDR1 and CDR2 are MNHEY and SMNVEV (reference sequence). The CDR3 extends over 16 amino acids. The V end was cut by 4 bases, the J end by 3 bases, with 19 bases between. In DNA, the CDR3 is TGTGCCAGCAGTTCCTCCCCTCGGTCAGGGGACTACGAGCAGTACTTC. As protein: CASSSSPRSGDYEQYF.

In its sample, this clonotype was seen a few times. The chain has TRBV9 and TRBJ1-5; 11 bases line up with TRBD1. V was clipped by 2 bases and J by 8 bases; unmatched bases: 15. The germline V gene encodes CDR1 SGDLS and CDR2 YYNGEE. The CDR3 runs to 18 residues. In nucleotides, the CDR3 is TGTGCCAGCAGCGTCCGAGAGAGGACAGGGGGCGACCTGAAGCCCCAGCATTTT. It is translated as CASSVRERTGGDLKPQHF.

This clonotype was counted between two and nine times. J is TRBJ2-5 and V is TRBV29-1, with 7 bases that match TRBD2. Trimming took 8 bases from V and 1 from J; bases not matched to a gene: 10. The CDR3 is 14 residues long. Germline V lookup: CDR1 SQVTM, CDR2 ANQGSEA. The CDR3 region has the DNA TGCAGCCAAGGGGCTAGCGGACGCCAAGAGACCCAGTACTTC. Protein: CSQGASGRQETQYF.

This clonotype came up a few times. The chain carries TRBV12-5 and TRBJ1-4; 9 bases agree with TRBD1. Germline V CDR1 and CDR2: LGHNT, FRNRAP. The CDR3 has 16 amino acids. Trimming cost V 1 base and J 3 bases; bases outside gene matches: 3. The CDR3: CASGLGQGGPNEKLFF. The CDR3 coding sequence is TGTGCTAGTGGTTTGGGACAGGGGGGCCCTAATGAAAAACTGTTTTTT. Complete variable domain (other parts from reference TRBV12-5 and TRBJ1-4): DARVTQTPRHKVTEMGQEVTMRCQPILGHNTVFWYRQTMMQGLELLAYFRNRAPLDDSGMPKDRFSAEMPDATLATLKIQPSEPRDSAVYFCASGLGQGGPNEKLFFGSGTQLSVL.